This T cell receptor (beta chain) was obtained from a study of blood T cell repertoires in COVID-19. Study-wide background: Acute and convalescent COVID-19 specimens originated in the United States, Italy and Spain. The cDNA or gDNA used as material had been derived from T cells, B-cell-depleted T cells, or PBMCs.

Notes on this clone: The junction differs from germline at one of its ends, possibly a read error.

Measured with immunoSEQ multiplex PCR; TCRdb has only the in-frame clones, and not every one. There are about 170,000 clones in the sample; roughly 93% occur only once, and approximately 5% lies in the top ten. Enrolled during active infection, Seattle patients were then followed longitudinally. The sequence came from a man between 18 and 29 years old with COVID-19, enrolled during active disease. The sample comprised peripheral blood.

Here the CDR3 reads CASSRRDTRLTNEKLLF. The DNA of the CDR3 is TGCGCCAGCAGCCGTCGAGACACTAGGCTGACTAATGAAAAACTGCTTTTT. This chain links TRBV4-1 with TRBJ1-4; D not certain. The CDR3 runs to 17 residues. Germline V gene data show CDR1 as MGHRA and CDR2 as YSYEKL.